A selection of T cell receptor beta chains follows, all from one sample in a study of blood T cell repertoires in COVID-19. Some clones are missing from TCRdb's copy, which holds only in-frame ones; the method was immunoSEQ multiplex PCR. This table has about 260,000 clones, around 87% appearing once. Sequenced material: peripheral blood. The receptors come from a woman aged 45-65 years with acute or convalescent COVID-19. CDR3s include the opening cysteine and the closing phenylalanine or tryptophan. D genes are given only for firm matches. Size is omitted from some rows. Given values are once, few, many or a class for expanded clones.

size	D	V	J	CDR3	DNA
NA	NA	TRBV7-2	TRBJ1-5	CASSLVRQRNQPQHF	TGTGCCAGCAGCTTAGTTCGACAGCGCAATCAGCCCCAGCATTTT
NA	TRBD2	TRBV14	TRBJ2-7	CASSPWTSGSYEQYF	TGTGCCAGCAGCCCGTGGACTAGCGGGAGCTACGAGCAGTACTTC
NA	TRBD1	TRBV7-3	TRBJ1-2	CASSLMGQGVHGYTF	TGTGCCAGCAGCCTTATGGGACAGGGAGTACATGGCTACACCTTC
few	NA	TRBV4-2	TRBJ2-1	CASSQDIAGYNEQFF	TGTGCCAGCAGCCAAGATATTGCGGGCTACAATGAGCAGTTCTTC
once	NA	TRBV5-4	TRBJ1-2	CASSLGLGQGGGYTF	TGTGCCAGCAGCTTGGGGTTGGGTCAGGGAGGTGGCTACACCTTC
NA	TRBD2	TRBV7-8	TRBJ2-5	CASSLARLAGIQETQYF	TGTGCCAGCAGCTTAGCGCGGCTAGCGGGAATACAAGAGACCCAGTACTTC
few	NA	TRBV19	TRBJ2-5	CASSNAPRKETQYF	TGTGCCAGTAGCAACGCCCCCAGAAAAGAGACCCAGTACTTC
NA	NA	TRBV11-3	TRBJ2-1	CASSLGGRREQFF	TGTGCCAGCAGCTTAGGAGGGCGGAGAGAGCAGTTCTTC
NA	NA	TRBV29-1	TRBJ2-1	CSLCLVSSYNEQFF	TGCAGCCTCTGCCTCGTGAGCTCCTACAATGAGCAGTTCTTC
NA	NA	TRBV7-6	TRBJ1-1	CAGAGNTEAFF	TGTGCCGGCGCGGGGAACACTGAAGCTTTCTTT
few	NA	TRBV11-2	TRBJ1-1	CASSLEGGRERDEAFF	TGTGCCAGCAGCTTAGAGGGGGGACGGGAGAGGGATGAAGCTTTCTTT
NA	TRBD2	TRBV7-9	TRBJ2-5	CASSRGTSVTETQYF	TGTGCCAGCAGCCGCGGGACTAGCGTCACAGAGACCCAGTACTTC
NA	NA	TRBV5-1	TRBJ2-3	CASTSTDTQYF	TGCGCCAGCACTAGCACAGATACGCAGTATTTT
NA	NA	TRBV2	TRBJ1-1	CASSERWGGEAFF	TGTGCCAGCAGTGAACGGTGGGGGGGTGAAGCTTTCTTT
NA	NA	TRBV2	TRBJ2-3	CASRQGGPGDTQYF	TGTGCCAGCAGGCAGGGCGGACCCGGAGATACGCAGTATTTT
NA	TRBD1	TRBV10-3	TRBJ1-3	CAIGTARNTIYF	TGTGCCATCGGGACAGCAAGAAACACCATATATTTT
NA	NA	TRBV4-2	TRBJ1-2	CASSQEWTPNYGYTF	TGTGCCAGCAGCCAAGAGTGGACACCTAACTATGGCTACACCTTC
NA	NA	TRBV9	TRBJ1-2	CASSDSQYYGYTF	TGTGCCAGCTCCGACAGTCAATACTATGGCTACACCTTC
once	NA	TRBV6-5	TRBJ1-1	CASSYPAGGAEAFF	TGTGCCAGCAGTTACCCCGCCGGCGGGGCTGAAGCTTTCTTT
NA	NA	TRBV12-3/TRBV12-4	TRBJ1-2	CASSPQVHWGYTF	TGTGCCAGCAGTCCCCAGGTGCATTGGGGCTACACCTTC
NA	NA	TRBV28	TRBJ1-6	CASSRVLALHF	TGTGCCAGCAGCCGCGTATTGGCCCTCCACTTT
NA	TRBD1	TRBV19	TRBJ1-5	CASSIGTGSNQPQHF	TGTGCCAGTAGTATCGGGACAGGGAGCAATCAGCCCCAGCATTTT
NA	TRBD1	TRBV4-3	TRBJ1-4	CASSQDWGWGQEGVKLFF	TGCGCCAGCAGCCAAGATTGGGGTTGGGGACAGGAAGGGGTAAAACTGTTTTTT
NA	TRBD2	TRBV28	TRBJ2-5	CASSLAGGLETQYF	TGTGCCAGCAGTTTGGCGGGGGGGTTAGAGACCCAGTACTTC
NA	TRBD2	TRBV10-3	TRBJ2-1	CAISATTSGYNEQFF	TGTGCCATCAGTGCCACCACTAGCGGGTACAATGAGCAGTTCTTC
NA	TRBD1	TRBV7-2	TRBJ2-7	CASSLGQGSVYEQYF	TGTGCCAGCAGCCTAGGACAGGGTTCCGTCTACGAGCAGTACTTC
NA	NA	TRBV27	TRBJ2-7	CASSFGVVYEQYF	TGTGCCAGCAGTTTTGGAGTTGTCTACGAGCAGTACTTC
NA	TRBD1	TRBV19	TRBJ2-7	CASSKQGEFHEQYF	TGTGCCAGTAGTAAACAGGGGGAGTTCCACGAGCAGTACTTC
NA	NA	TRBV11-2	TRBJ2-1	CASSLVPDNNEQFF	TGTGCCAGCAGCTTAGTACCGGACAACAATGAGCAGTTCTTC
NA	NA	TRBV7-2	TRBJ2-1	CASSSRREQFF	TGTGCCAGCAGCTCTAGGAGGGAGCAGTTCTTC
once	TRBD2	TRBV2	TRBJ2-3	CASSGGLAGLTDTQYF	TGTGCCAGCAGTGGGGGGCTAGCGGGACTCACAGATACGCAGTATTTT
NA	NA	TRBV6-2/TRBV6-3	TRBJ1-5	CASSYSTLGAQPQHF	TGTGCCAGCAGTTACTCGACCTTGGGGGCTCAGCCCCAGCATTTT
NA	NA	TRBV6-5	TRBJ2-1	CASSGTPRYNEQFF	TGTGCCAGCAGCGGGACTCCTAGATACAATGAGCAGTTCTTC
NA	NA	TRBV7-9	TRBJ2-6	CASSANRSGANVLTF	TGTGCCAGCAGCGCAAACAGGTCTGGGGCCAACGTCCTGACTTTC
NA	TRBD1	TRBV10-3	TRBJ1-6	CAMKGTGNNSPLHF	TGTGCCATGAAAGGGACAGGGAATAATTCACCCCTCCACTTT
NA	TRBD1	TRBV10-3	TRBJ2-2	CAISEGGTGNTGELFF	TGTGCCATCAGTGAAGGTGGGACAGGGAACACCGGGGAGCTGTTTTTT
NA	NA	TRBV24-1	TRBJ2-2	CATSDFSAGELFF	TGTGCCACCAGTGATTTTAGCGCCGGGGAGCTGTTTTTT
NA	TRBD2	TRBV5-1	TRBJ2-3	CASTSGLAGYGDTQYF	TGCGCCAGCACCTCCGGACTAGCGGGGTACGGAGATACGCAGTATTTT
NA	TRBD2	TRBV24-1	TRBJ2-3	CATSGPATSGAWGTDTQYF	TGTGCCACCAGTGGTCCCGCGACTAGCGGGGCGTGGGGCACAGATACGCAGTATTTT
NA	NA	TRBV19	TRBJ1-2	CASMNSGTPNYGYTF	TGTGCCAGTATGAATTCGGGTACTCCGAACTATGGCTACACCTTC
NA	NA	TRBV29-1	TRBJ1-1	CSARPQGPNTEAFF	TGCAGCGCCCGCCCGCAGGGCCCAAACACTGAAGCTTTCTTT
NA	NA	TRBV19	TRBJ2-5	CASRSLGNPGETQYF	TGTGCCAGTAGATCCCTAGGCAATCCGGGGGAGACCCAGTACTTC
NA	TRBD1	TRBV6-5	TRBJ1-4	CASSYSDRGLEKLFF	TGTGCCAGCAGTTACTCGGACAGGGGTCTTGAAAAACTGTTTTTT
once	TRBD1	TRBV2	TRBJ1-1	CASKAGGKTEAFF	TGTGCCAGCAAGGCAGGGGGGAAGACTGAAGCTTTCTTT
few	NA	TRBV28	TRBJ1-3	CASSSISHSSGNTIYF	TGTGCCAGCAGTTCAATCTCTCATAGCTCTGGAAACACCATATATTTT
NA	NA	TRBV9	TRBJ1-1	CASSVTGNTEAFF	TGTGCCAGCAGCGTAACGGGGAACACTGAAGCTTTCTTT
NA	TRBD2	TRBV4-1	TRBJ2-1	CASSQAGGRVSEQFF	TGCGCCAGCAGCCAAGCGGGAGGGAGGGTGAGTGAGCAGTTCTTC
NA	NA	TRBV20-1	TRBJ1-1	CSASNQGFMNTEAFF	TGCAGTGCTAGTAACCAGGGATTCATGAACACTGAAGCTTTCTTT
once	NA	TRBV10-3	TRBJ1-6	CAIGGTANNSPLHF	TGTGCCATCGGAGGAACAGCTAATAATTCACCCCTCCACTTT
NA	NA	TRBV5-1	TRBJ1-1	CASSLAGMNTEAFF	TGCGCCAGCAGCTTAGCAGGGATGAACACTGAAGCTTTCTTT
NA	TRBD2	TRBV28	TRBJ2-3	CASSHGDYQRDTQYF	TGTGCCAGCAGCCATGGGGACTACCAGAGGGATACGCAGTATTTT
NA	NA	TRBV4-2	TRBJ1-6	CASSLNGGPSSYNSPLHF	TGTGCCAGCAGCCTGAATGGGGGCCCCAGCTCCTATAATTCACCCCTCCACTTT
NA	TRBD1	TRBV27	TRBJ1-6	CASSPLPGTGSNNSPLHF	TGTGCCAGCAGCCCCCTTCCCGGGACAGGGAGTAACAATTCACCCCTCCACTTT
NA	TRBD1	TRBV4-1	TRBJ1-1	CASSQATGSGTEAFF	TGCGCCAGCAGCCAAGCGACAGGGTCGGGCACTGAAGCTTTCTTT
NA	NA	TRBV18	TRBJ2-2	CASSPTAGNTGELFF	TGTGCCAGCTCACCGACAGCCGGGAACACCGGGGAGCTGTTTTTT
NA	NA	TRBV15	TRBJ2-1	CATSSPHRSDNEQFF	TGTGCCACCAGCAGCCCTCACCGGAGCGACAATGAGCAGTTCTTC
NA	TRBD1	TRBV6-5	TRBJ1-5	CAAARGHAQPQHF	TGTGCCGCGGCCAGGGGGCATGCTCAGCCCCAGCATTTT
once	TRBD1	TRBV5-1	TRBJ2-7	CASSLSLGQGTYEQYF	TGCGCCAGCAGCTTGTCCCTGGGACAGGGTACCTACGAGCAGTACTTC
NA	TRBD2	TRBV19	TRBJ2-3	CASSILAGGTDTQYF	TGTGCCAGTAGTATCCTAGCGGGAGGCACAGATACGCAGTATTTT